These T cell receptor beta chains were read from a single sample in a study of OX40 agonist ivuxolimab in advanced cancers. Assay: immunoSEQ multiplex PCR; the TCRdb copy retains only in-frame clones and omits some. In the table there are some 70,000 clones, roughly 90% of which are singletons. The sample here was CD4+ or CD8+ T cells sorted from blood, taken in a trial of the OX40 agonist ivuxolimab. The source of these receptors is an adult with an advanced solid tumor such as melanoma, head and neck, liver or kidney cancer. Each CDR3 is given with its conserved first and last residue. The D gene is left open where the match is weak. Clone size is given for some rows only: seen once, a few or many times, or a class if the clone is expanded.

TGTGCCAGCAGTTACTCTTCAGGGGCGTCGGGCTATGGCTACACCTTC CASSYSSGASGYGYTF TRBJ1-2 . TRBV6-5 16 .
TGTGCCAGCAGTGATAATTCGGGGTTAATGAACACTGAAGCTTTCTTT CASSDNSGLMNTEAFF TRBJ1-1 . TRBV25-1 16 .
TGTGCCAGCAGCTTGGGGGAAGAGACCCAGTACTTC CASSLGEETQYF TRBJ2-5 . TRBV5-6 12 .
TGTGCCAGCAGCTTGGGACAGGGCGGTCAGCCCCAGCATTTT CASSLGQGGQPQHF TRBJ1-5 . TRBV5-5 14 TRBD1
TGTGCCAGCAGTGAATCACAGGGGGCCGGGGAGCTGTTTTTT CASSESQGAGELFF TRBJ2-2 once TRBV27 14 TRBD1
TGTGCCAGCAGCTTGGAAGACAGGGGCAGGTCACCCCTCCACTTT CASSLEDRGRSPLHF TRBJ1-6 . TRBV5-5 15 TRBD1
TGTGCCAGCAGTGAAGCGCGGGCAAAGCAGTTCTTC CASSEARAKQFF TRBJ2-1 . TRBV6-5 12 .
TGTGCCAGCAGCTTGGGAGTGGGGGGCAACTATGGCTACACCTTC CASSLGVGGNYGYTF TRBJ1-2 . TRBV5-6 15 .
TGTGCCAGCAGTATCAGGGCAGGGGGTTCACCCCTCCACTTT CASSIRAGGSPLHF TRBJ1-6 . TRBV2 14 TRBD1
TGTGCCAGCAGCTTTGGGGGAAGCTCCTACAATGAGCAGTTCTTC CASSFGGSSYNEQFF TRBJ2-1 few TRBV5-4 15 .
TGCGCCAGCAGCCTCGCCCCGACAGGGTCTGGTGAAAAACTGTTTTTT CASSLAPTGSGEKLFF TRBJ1-4 . TRBV5-1 16 TRBD1
TGTGCCAGCAGTGCGTCTAGCGGGGGGGCTGTGGAGCAGTTCTTC CASSASSGGAVEQFF TRBJ2-1 . TRBV6-5 15 TRBD2
TGTGCCAGCAGCTTCGGGGATCGGGCCACTGAAGCTTTCTTT CASSFGDRATEAFF TRBJ1-1 . TRBV7-9 14 .
TGTGCCAGTACCTCCAGGGGGACTGGGGCCAACGTCCTGACTTTC CASTSRGTGANVLTF TRBJ2-6 . TRBV19 15 TRBD1
TGTGCCAGCAGCTTAGTAGGGACATCTACCTCCGAGCAGTACTTC CASSLVGTSTSEQYF TRBJ2-7 . TRBV7-9 15 .
TGTGCCAGCAGGGTCTCTAGCGGGGTGGAGCAGTTCTTC CASRVSSGVEQFF TRBJ2-1 . TRBV27 13 TRBD2
TGCGCCAGCAGCTTGGGGGGCTCAGATCATGGCTACACCTTC CASSLGGSDHGYTF TRBJ1-2 . TRBV5-1 14 .
TGTGCCAGCAAGGGACAGGGCACTAATGAAAAACTGTTTTTT CASKGQGTNEKLFF TRBJ1-4 once TRBV27 14 TRBD1
TGCGCCAGCAGCTTGGAAGGCCGGGAGACCCAGTACTTC CASSLEGRETQYF TRBJ2-5 few TRBV5-1 13 .
TGTGCCAGTAGTCCGATCCTGAGCTCTGGAAACACCATATATTTT CASSPILSSGNTIYF TRBJ1-3 . TRBV19 15 .
TGTGCCAGCGAGGGACAGGGGAAGGGTGAAGCTTTCTTT CASEGQGKGEAFF TRBJ1-1 once TRBV6-1 13 TRBD1
TGCGCCAGCAGCCGGCTACAGGGGAAAGCTTTCTTT CASSRLQGKAFF TRBJ1-1 . TRBV5-1 12 TRBD1
TGTGCCAGTAGTATAGTCTCTGGAGGTACTGAAGCTTTCTTT CASSIVSGGTEAFF TRBJ1-1 . TRBV19 14 .
TGTGCCTGGAGTGTACCGGCGCGAACACCAAGGGGTGAGCAGTTCTTC CAWSVPARTPRGEQFF TRBJ2-1 . TRBV30 16 .
TGTGCCAGCTCACCAAGTGCAGGAATTTACGAGCAGTACTTC CASSPSAGIYEQYF TRBJ2-7 once TRBV18 14 .
TGCAGCGTTGCTGTAGCGGGGGGGCGCAACAATGAGCAGTTCTTC CSVAVAGGRNNEQFF TRBJ2-1 once TRBV29-1 15 TRBD2
TGTGCCAGCAGCTTAAGCCGCCCGGGGAGCTCCTACAATGAGCAGTTCTTC CASSLSRPGSSYNEQFF TRBJ2-1 . TRBV7-6 17 .
TGTGCCAGCAGCTTAAATAGCGGGGGGCCCCATGAGCAGTTCTTC CASSLNSGGPHEQFF TRBJ2-1 . TRBV7-9 15 TRBD2
TGTGCCAGCAGTGAAGTCACAGGGGCCCAAGAGACCCAGTACTTC CASSEVTGAQETQYF TRBJ2-5 . TRBV6-1 15 TRBD1
TGTGCCAGCAGTGAACTAGCGGGGATCCAAGATACGCAGTATTTT CASSELAGIQDTQYF TRBJ2-3 . TRBV6-1 15 TRBD2
TGTGCCAGCAGCTTGACAGAGGGGGTCCAAGAGACCCAGTACTTC CASSLTEGVQETQYF TRBJ2-5 once TRBV5-5 15 .
TGCGCCAGCAGCCCCCGCCCGTCGTCGGGCACTGAAGCTTTCTTT CASSPRPSSGTEAFF TRBJ1-1 . TRBV4-1 15 .
TGTGCCAGCAGTGACAGGGGGGACACTGAAGCTTTCTTT CASSDRGDTEAFF TRBJ1-1 . TRBV6-1 13 TRBD1
TGTGCCAGCAGCCCGCGGGGGATAGGGGCTTACGAGCAGTACTTC CASSPRGIGAYEQYF TRBJ2-7 . TRBV7-8 15 TRBD2
TGCGCCAGCAGCCAAGGGACTAGCGGAGGGTCAGATACGCAGTATTTT CASSQGTSGGSDTQYF TRBJ2-3 . TRBV4-1 16 TRBD2
TGTGCCTGGAGTGGTGGGGGGCCTGGCTACACCTTC CAWSGGGPGYTF TRBJ1-2 . TRBV30 12 .
TGTGCCAGTACCCCGGGGTCGGTTTTCTCTGGAAACACCATATATTTT CASTPGSVFSGNTIYF TRBJ1-3 . TRBV19 16 .
TGCAGCGTTCGACAGACCTACGAGCAGTACTTC CSVRQTYEQYF TRBJ2-7 . TRBV29-1 11 .
TGTGCCAGTAGTTCGATCGCCCCAGGGGACAGAGCTAAGGTTCAGTACTTC CASSSIAPGDRAKVQYF TRBJ2-4 . TRBV19 17 TRBD1
TGTGCCACCAGGGACAGACTATACTACGAGCAGTACTTC CATRDRLYYEQYF TRBJ2-7 once TRBV27 13 TRBD1
TGTGCCATACACCCAGAAGGGCGCGGGGGGGCAAACATTCAGTACTTC CAIHPEGRGGANIQYF TRBJ2-4 . TRBV2 16 TRBD2
TGCGCCAGCAGCTTGGCTGGGTCGGGGCAGCCCCAGCATTTT CASSLAGSGQPQHF TRBJ1-5 . TRBV5-1 14 .
TGCGCCAGCAGTCCTGGCCCTATCAGGGAATACGAGCAGTACTTC CASSPGPIREYEQYF TRBJ2-7 . TRBV23-1 15 .
TGTGCTAGTGCCCCCGGGGGGGCCCAATTACATGAGCAGTTCTTC CASAPGGAQLHEQFF TRBJ2-1 . TRBV12-5 15 TRBD2
TGTGCCAGCAGTACCGGACAGGGAGGTGAAAAACTGTTTTTT CASSTGQGGEKLFF TRBJ1-4 . TRBV2 14 TRBD1
TGTGCCAGCTCAACCCAGGGCGACTATGGCTACACCTTC CASSTQGDYGYTF TRBJ1-2 . TRBV18 13 .
TGCGCCAGCAGGGAGACAGGGGTTAACACTGAAGCTTTCTTT CASRETGVNTEAFF TRBJ1-1 once TRBV5-1 14 TRBD1
TGTGCCAGCAGCATAAGGCACCCGGGACTACTAACTAGCACAGATACGCAGTATTTT CASSIRHPGLLTSTDTQYF TRBJ2-3 . TRBV11-2 19 TRBD2
TGTGCCAGCAGCTTAACGGGACAACCTTACAATGAGCAGTTCTTC CASSLTGQPYNEQFF TRBJ2-1 once TRBV11-2 15 .
TGTGCCAGCAGCTTACTAGCGGGCCTATATTCTAGCACAGATACGCAGTATTTT CASSLLAGLYSSTDTQYF TRBJ2-3 . TRBV7-9 18 TRBD2
TGTGCCAGCAAGGGGGACACCTACAATGAGCAGTTCTTC CASKGDTYNEQFF TRBJ2-1 once TRBV6-1 13 .
TGTGCCTGGAGAACAGGGGGAAAGACCCAGTACTTC CAWRTGGKTQYF TRBJ2-5 . TRBV30 12 TRBD1
TGTGCCAGCAGTGAGCAGGGTGGCCAGCCCCAGCATTTT CASSEQGGQPQHF TRBJ1-5 once TRBV6-4 13 .
TGTGCCAGCAAATACCAGGGCATATTGAATTCACCCCTCCACTTT CASKYQGILNSPLHF TRBJ1-6 . TRBV2 15 .
TGTGCCAGCGGGGAACAGGCGGTTGAAAAACTGTTTTTT CASGEQAVEKLFF TRBJ1-4 . TRBV25-1 13 .
TGTGCCAGCAGTCACACCGGGGCCCGTAAGAACTATGGCTACACCTTC CASSHTGARKNYGYTF TRBJ1-2 . TRBV11-1 16 .
TGTGCCAGCAGTGAAGCAGAAGGTAGAATTAACTATGGCTACACCTTC CASSEAEGRINYGYTF TRBJ1-2 once TRBV6-1 16 .
TGTGCCAGCGAGGACAGGACCCATCGGGAGACCCAGTACTTC CASEDRTHRETQYF TRBJ2-5 . TRBV25-1 14 TRBD1